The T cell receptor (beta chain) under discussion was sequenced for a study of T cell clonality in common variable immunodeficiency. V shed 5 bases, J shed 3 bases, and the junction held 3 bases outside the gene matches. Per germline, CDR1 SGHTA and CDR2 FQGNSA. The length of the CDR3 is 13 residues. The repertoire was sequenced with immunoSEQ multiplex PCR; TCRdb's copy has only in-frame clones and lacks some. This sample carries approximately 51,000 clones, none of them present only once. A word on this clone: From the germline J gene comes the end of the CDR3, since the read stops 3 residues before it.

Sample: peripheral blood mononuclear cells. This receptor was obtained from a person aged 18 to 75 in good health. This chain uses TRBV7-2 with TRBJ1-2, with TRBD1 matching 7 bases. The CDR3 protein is CASSPTGHYGYTF. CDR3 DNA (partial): TGTGCCAGCAGCCCGACAGGGCACTATGGC.